This T cell receptor (beta chain) was captured in a study of shared clonotypes between healthy human individuals. Sequencing used immunoSEQ multiplex PCR; TCRdb keeps in-frame clones, though not all of them. The data show over a million clones, around 82% seen once. Germline CDR1 SGHRS, CDR2 YFSETQ. V was clipped by 5 bases and J by 0 bases; unmatched bases: 10. The CDR3 length is 16 residues. Specimen: memory CD4+ T cells from PBMCs. Indicated subset: CD45RA-negative fraction. This TCR came from a man aged 18 to 29 in good health. Some clones in this sample may be carry-over from other donors' samples. This rearrangement joins TRBV5-1 to TRBJ1-1; the match to TRBD1 covers 7 bases. This CDR3 is CASRQGTDYMNTEAFF. In nucleotides, the CDR3 is TGCGCCAGCAGGCAAGGGACAGACTACATGAACACTGAAGCTTTCTTT.